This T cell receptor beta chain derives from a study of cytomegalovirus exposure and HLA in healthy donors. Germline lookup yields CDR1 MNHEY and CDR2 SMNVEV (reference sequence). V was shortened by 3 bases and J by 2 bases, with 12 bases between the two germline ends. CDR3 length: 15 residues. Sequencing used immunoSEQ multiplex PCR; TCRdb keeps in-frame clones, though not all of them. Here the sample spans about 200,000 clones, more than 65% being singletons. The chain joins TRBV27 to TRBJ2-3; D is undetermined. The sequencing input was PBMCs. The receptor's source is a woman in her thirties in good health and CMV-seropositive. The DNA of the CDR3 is TGTGCCAGCAGTTTCGTGACGGAGCCCACAGATACGCAGTATTTT. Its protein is CASSFVTEPTDTQYF.